The 22 T cell receptor beta chains reported below all come from one sample, sequenced in a study of cytotoxic CD8 clonotypes in ibrutinib-treated CLL. Repertoires were generated with immunoSEQ multiplex PCR, while TCRdb's copy carries only in-frame clones and drops some. The table shows roughly 50,000 clones, with 50% to 65% occurring only once. The sample consisted of PBMCs, taken after 24 months of ibrutinib treatment. The receptors come from a human donor with chronic lymphocytic leukemia.

This clone turned up a few times. The rearrangement uses TRBV6-6 and TRBJ1-3; D is uncertain. With 5 bases removed from V and 0 bases from J, the gap between germline ends came to 14 bases. Germline V gene sequence: CDR1 MNHNY, CDR2 SVGAGI (reference sequence). The length of the CDR3 is 16 residues. The CDR3 spells CASSPPGSYSGNTIYF. The CDR3 DNA reads as TGTGCCAGCAGTCCCCCGGGGTCCTACTCTGGAAACACCATATATTTT.

This rearrangement joins TRBV6-5 to TRBJ1-3; D possibly corresponds to TRBD1 (5 bases). Trimming took 0 bases from V and 3 from J, leaving 9 bases between them. Germline lookup yields CDR1 MNHEY and CDR2 SVGAGI. This CDR3 spans 15 amino acids. This CDR3 reads CASSYSDSYGNTIYF. DNA for the CDR3: TGTGCCAGCAGTTACTCAGACAGTTATGGAAACACCATATATTTT.

The gene calls are TRBV5-6 and TRBJ1-6; D not certain. CDR1 and CDR2 from the germline V gene are SGHDT and YYEEEE. This CDR3 has 12 amino acids. Trimming removed 0 bases at V and 10 bases at J, with 5 bases between. CDR3 protein: CASSLDVSPLHF. CDR3 nucleotides: TGTGCCAGCAGCTTGGACGTATCACCCCTCCACTTT.

The chain combines TRBV5-6 with TRBJ2-5; the D gene is possibly TRBD2 (6 bases). The CDR3 is 13 residues long. Trimming took off 6 bases at V and 5 bases at J, with 14 bases between the two ends. Germline V CDR1 and CDR2: SGHDT, YYEEEE. This CDR3 reads CASTLSGVETQYF. CDR3 nucleotides: TGTGCCAGCACCCTGTCGGGGGTTGAGACCCAGTACTTC.

The chain links TRBV19 to TRBJ1-6, with D possibly being TRBD1 (5 bases). Germline CDR1 LNHDA, CDR2 SQIVND (reference sequence). The CDR3 totals 15 residues. V lost 6 bases and J lost 2, with 11 bases in between. CDR3 bases: TGTGCCAGTAGGGGGACTTTCACCTATAATTCACCCCTCCACTTT. Amino acid sequence: CASRGTFTYNSPLHF.

This chain links TRBV6-5 with TRBJ2-3, with D possibly matching TRBD2 (7 bases). The CDR3 length is 14 residues. Looked up from germline, CDR1 is MNHEY and CDR2 is SVGAGI. Trimming pared 7 bases from V and 4 bases from J, leaving 15 bases between. CDR3 nucleotides: TGTGCCAGCAAAATTGGGGGGGGCTCAGATACGCAGTATTTT. Its protein product is CASKIGGGSDTQYF.

The CDR3 sequence: CASSPRDLQETQYF. CDR3 nucleotides: TGTGCCAGCAGTCCCCGGGACCTCCAAGAGACCCAGTACTTC. This chain connects TRBV28 to TRBJ2-5, with D perhaps TRBD1 or TRBD2 (5 bases each). The germline V and J ends were trimmed by 5 bases and 1 base, with 11 bases remaining between them. Germline CDR1 and CDR2: MDHEN and SYDVKM. This CDR3 contains 14 residues.

The chain has TRBV25-1 and TRBJ2-7; D gene ambiguous. Germline-derived CDR1 and CDR2 are MGHDK and SYGVNS. V lost 1 base and J 2 bases, leaving 6 bases between the germline ends. The CDR3 is made up of 13 amino acids. CDR3 sequence: CASSESVPYEQYF. As DNA, the CDR3 is TGTGCCAGCAGTGAATCAGTTCCCTACGAGCAGTACTTC.

The rearrangement links TRBV6-1 to TRBJ1-5; 7 positions match TRBD1. With V trimmed by 7 bases and J by 0 bases, 6 bases remained unmatched. CDR3 length: 15 residues. From germline, CDR1 is MNHNS and CDR2 SASEGT. The CDR3 reads CASIWDSYSNQPQHF. The CDR3 DNA reads TGTGCCAGCATCTGGGACAGCTATAGCAATCAGCCCCAGCATTTT.

This rearrangement joins TRBV5-1 to TRBJ1-1, with a possible D match to TRBD1 (6 bases). Germline V CDR1 and CDR2: SGHRS, YFSETQ. V was clipped by 4 bases and J by 4 bases, with 14 bases between them. This CDR3 region has 14 residues. CDR3 nucleotide sequence: TGCGCCAGCAGCGCACAGGGCGGAGTCACTGAAGCTTTCTTT. This translates into CASSAQGGVTEAFF.

This clone was counted between two and nine times. CDR3 residues: CASGSPRDREANYGYTF. The DNA for the CDR3 is TGTGCTAGTGGTTCTCCCCGGGACAGGGAAGCTAACTATGGCTACACCTTC. This chain connects TRBV12-5 to TRBJ1-2, with 9 bases identical to TRBD1. This CDR3 spans 17 amino acids. With V trimmed by 4 bases and J by 0 bases, 9 bases remained unmatched. Germline V gene lookup returns CDR1 LGHNT and CDR2 FRNRAP.

Many counts were recorded for this clone. The rearrangement uses TRBV2 and TRBJ1-5; TRBD1 matches at 9 bases. Germline V CDR1 and CDR2: SNHLY, FYNNEI. There are 16 residues in the CDR3. The V gene end was trimmed by 5 bases and the J gene end by 7 bases; junction bases not matched to a gene: 12. Here the CDR3 DNA reads TGTGCCAGCAGTCGGCCGACAGGGGGACCAAGACAGCCCCAGCATTTT. Its translation: CASSRPTGGPRQPQHF.

This clone occurred a few times. The chain uses TRBV5-8 and TRBJ2-3; D remains unclear. Germline values: CDR1 SGHTS, CDR2 YDEGEE. The CDR3 runs 14 residues. V lost 4 bases, J lost 4 bases, and 13 bases lay in between. The CDR3 is CASSLDGFSDTQYF. The CDR3 DNA is TGTGCCAGCAGCCTCGACGGGTTCTCAGATACGCAGTATTTT.

This rearrangement joins TRBV4-1 to TRBJ1-6; 8 bases align to TRBD1. The CDR3 is made up of 15 amino acids. The junction had 2 bases not matched to a gene; V was cut back by 1 base and J by 6 bases. Germline CDR1 reads MGHRA; CDR2 reads YSYEKL. The CDR3 is CASSQGTGFNSPLHF. For the CDR3, the DNA is TGCGCCAGCAGCCAAGGGACAGGGTTTAATTCACCCCTCCACTTT.

This clone was seen a handful of times. This chain links TRBV4-2 with TRBJ1-2; D gene uncertain. This CDR3 region has 13 residues. The V end was cut by 4 bases, the J end by 8 bases, with 14 bases between. Germline loops: CDR1 LGHNA, CDR2 YNFKEQ. CDR3: CASSPTLSGGYTF. Here the CDR3 DNA reads TGTGCCAGCAGCCCGACTCTTTCGGGGGGCTACACCTTC.

The V gene is TRBV5-1, the J gene TRBJ1-1; unclear D gene. The CDR3 runs to 16 residues. Germline lookup yields CDR1 SGHRS and CDR2 YFSETQ. V lost 2 bases, J lost 5 bases, and 19 bases lay in between. The CDR3 nucleotides are TGCGCCAGCAGCTTAGGTCCCGACCAAGTAAGGACTGAAGCTTTCTTT. Protein sequence: CASSLGPDQVRTEAFF.

This chain uses TRBV4-1 with TRBJ2-3; 12 nucleotides line up with TRBD1. J gave up 4 bases and V 2 bases, and 7 bases lay outside the gene matches. Germline CDR1 is MGHRA and CDR2 is YSYEKL. This CDR3 contains 17 residues. The CDR3 sequence: CASSQLTGTGGADTQYF. The CDR3 nucleotides read TGCGCCAGCAGCCAACTGACCGGGACAGGGGGCGCAGATACGCAGTATTTT.

This clone was detected a few times. The chain links TRBV25-1 to TRBJ1-4; no clear D. V lost 10 bases and J lost 7, with 16 bases in between. The germline CDR1 and CDR2 sequences are MGHDK and SYGVNS. This CDR3 has 13 residues. The CDR3 DNA reads TGTGCCACCGAGGACTACGGCGGTGAAAAACTGTTTTTT. Its translation: CATEDYGGEKLFF.

The rearrangement uses TRBV9 and TRBJ1-1; 7 nucleotides match TRBD1. CDR3 length: 16 residues. Trimming took 0 bases from V and 4 from J; bases not matched to a gene: 9. Germline values: CDR1 SGDLS, CDR2 YYNGEE. The CDR3: CASSVEGGHTFTEAFF. The CDR3 nucleotides read TGTGCCAGCAGCGTAGAAGGGGGCCATACTTTCACTGAAGCTTTCTTT.

The V gene is TRBV5-1, the J gene TRBJ2-1; D unresolved. V shed 0 bases and J shed 12 bases, with 10 bases lying between them. This CDR3 has 12 amino acids. From germline, CDR1 is SGHRS and CDR2 YFSETQ. CDR3 residues: CASSLANGGQFF. In DNA form, the CDR3 reads TGCGCCAGCAGCTTGGCCAACGGCGGGCAGTTCTTC.

This sequence joins TRBV19 and TRBJ1-5, with D perhaps matching TRBD1 (6 bases). CDR1 LNHDA and CDR2 SQIVND come from the germline V gene (reference sequence). The CDR3 consists of 14 residues. Trimming removed 6 bases at V and 0 bases at J, with 9 bases between. CDR3 region: CASSTGNSNQPQHF. The DNA of the CDR3 is TGTGCCAGTAGCACAGGGAATAGCAATCAGCCCCAGCATTTT.

The chain has TRBV18 and TRBJ1-6, with D possibly TRBD1 on 5 matching bases. The germline V gene has CDR1 KGHSH and CDR2 LQKENI. Between the trimmed V and J ends, which lost 3 bases and 10 bases, there was a span of 10 bases. This CDR3 region has 13 residues. The CDR3 is CASSPAGESPLHF. DNA of the CDR3: TGTGCCAGCTCACCGGCGGGGGAATCACCCCTCCACTTT.